This T cell receptor beta chain originates from a study of T cell repertoires in cytomegalovirus infection. Per germline, CDR1 SGHTA and CDR2 FQGNSA. V lost 1 base and J lost 1, with 16 bases in between. CDR3 length equals 17 residues. This clonotype appeared many times. From the reads, TCRdb called clonotypes with MiXCR, one entry per CDR3 protein. Here the sample spans around 270,000 distinct CDR3 sequences, roughly 9% being singletons. Material: PBMCs. The sequence came from a human donor in good health (CMV status not recorded). Some clones in this sample may be carry-over from other donors' samples. This rearrangement joins TRBV7-2 to TRBJ1-1, with D tentatively TRBD1 (6 bases). CDR3 sequence (DNA): TGTGCCAGCAGCTTAGGTCTGGGGGCAGGGGAGAACACTGAAGCTTTCTTT. This sequence encodes CASSLGLGAGENTEAFF.